This T cell receptor (beta chain) was identified in a study of radiotherapy plus CTLA-4 blockade in lung cancer. Turning to the study itself: For approximately 19% of patients, objective responses occurred, and roughly 30% had disease control.

The CDR3 consists of 15 residues. Germline V gives CDR1 MNHEY, CDR2 SVGAGI. V dropped 4 bases and J dropped 7 bases, with 16 bases sitting between them. Ipilimumab-mediated CTLA-4 blockade plus focal radiation was given to patients having chemo-refractory metastatic non-small-cell lung cancer. Comment on this clone: The antigen is not known.

Assay used: immunoSEQ multiplex PCR; TCRdb lists only in-frame clones, some missing. The top ten clones hold under 30% of a sample with tens of thousands of clones, around 80% of them seen once. Study findings and constraints: In blood, TCR clones derived from the tumor expanded after radiotherapy plus ipilimumab.

The J gene is TRBJ1-4, the V gene TRBV6-5; D not certain. Sequenced material: peripheral blood, taken from a patient treated with radiotherapy plus ipilimumab. The clonotype was recovered from a human donor with non-small cell lung cancer that progressed on radiotherapy plus ipilimumab. CDR3 coding DNA: TGTGCCAGCAGTTCCTTATTTCTAGAGGGTGAAAAACTGTTTTTT. It codes for CASSSLFLEGEKLFF.